The T cell receptor beta chain under discussion was sequenced for a study of OX40 agonist ivuxolimab in advanced cancers. The ends were cut back, 0 bases at V and 4 bases at J, with 11 bases in the middle. The CDR3 runs to 15 residues. CDR1 SEHNR and CDR2 FQNEAQ come from the germline V gene (reference sequence). Profiling relied on immunoSEQ multiplex PCR, and the TCRdb table lists in-frame clones only, not all of them. Here the sample spans about 60,000 clones, around 89% being singletons. The V gene is TRBV7-9, the J gene TRBJ2-3; D is unclear. The sequence was collected from an adult with an advanced solid tumor such as melanoma, head and neck, liver or kidney cancer. Source: CD4+ or CD8+ T cells sorted from blood, taken in a trial of the OX40 agonist ivuxolimab. This CDR3 is CASSLARLEADTQYF. The CDR3 nucleotides are TGTGCCAGCAGCTTAGCCAGATTAGAGGCAGATACGCAGTATTTT.